These 9 T cell receptor beta chains were all obtained from the same sample, sequenced in a study of post-analysis software for immune sequencing data. The TCR beta cDNA libraries contained unique molecular identifiers. TCRdb passed the PCR reads through MiXCR, listing each CDR3 protein once. The table lists 750,000 to 900,000 distinct CDR3 sequences, roughly 46% of them singletons. These TCRs are of unknown antigen specificity. Findings of the study overall: The study found TRBV5-6, TRBV5-1 and TRBV20-1 among roughly 5 TRBV segments more frequent in patients than controls.

Sample: blood. These receptors originate from a girl between 10 and 17 years old with multiple sclerosis.

The rearrangement joins TRBV18 to TRBJ2-7; D gene ambiguous. Germline V gene data show CDR1 as KGHSH and CDR2 as LQKENI. Trimming cost V 0 bases and J 2 bases, with 8 bases left between them. The CDR3 has 14 residues. CDR3 sequence: CASSPPGITYEQYF. DNA of the CDR3: TGTGCCAGCTCACCACCGGGAATTACCTACGAGCAGTACTTC.

This clonotype was found a few times. V gene TRBV9 combines with J gene TRBJ2-5; tentatively, D is TRBD2 (6 bases). Trimming took off 1 base at V and 4 bases at J, with 11 bases between the two ends. Per germline, CDR1 SGDLS and CDR2 YYNGEE. The CDR3 loop spans 14 amino acids. The CDR3 nucleotides read TGTGCCAGCAGCGTATACGGGAGTGGAGAGACCCAGTACTTC. It translates to CASSVYGSGETQYF.

The chain links TRBV9 to TRBJ2-5; the match to TRBD2 covers 7 bases. The ends lost 4 bases at V and 5 bases at J; junction bases unmatched: 5. This CDR3 region has 13 residues. The germline V gene encodes CDR1 SGDLS and CDR2 YYNGEE. The DNA of the CDR3 is TGTGCCAGCAGCCCGACTAGCAAGGAGACCCAGTACTTC. This translates into CASSPTSKETQYF.

Ten or more counts support this clonotype. The chain joins TRBV20-1 to TRBJ2-7, with TRBD1 matching 12 bases. Unmatched junction bases numbered 7, after V lost 1 base and J lost 6 bases. The CDR3 length is 15 residues. Per germline, CDR1 DFQATT and CDR2 SNEGSKA (reference sequence). The DNA of the CDR3 is TGCAGTGCTAGAGGGGTAGGGACAGGGGGCCTCGAGCAGTACTTC. This sequence encodes CSARGVGTGGLEQYF.

The rearrangement links TRBV6-5 to TRBJ1-2; D gene uncertain. Germline CDR1 and CDR2: MNHEY and SVGAGI. The germline V and J ends were trimmed by 2 bases and 4 bases, with 11 bases remaining between them. This CDR3 has 14 amino acids. The CDR3 loop is CASSYDNPAYGYTF. CDR3 coding DNA: TGTGCCAGCAGTTACGACAATCCCGCCTATGGCTACACCTTC.

The V call is TRBV7-9, the J call TRBJ1-2, with D maybe TRBD1 (5 bases). In germline, CDR1 is SEHNR, CDR2 FQNEAQ (reference sequence). The CDR3 has 14 amino acids. V was trimmed by 2 bases and J by 8 bases, leaving 15 bases between them. The DNA of the CDR3 is TGTGCCAGCAGCTTAAGAGGCGGGGGAAACGGCTACACCTTC. Residues: CASSLRGGGNGYTF.

The chain carries TRBV9 and TRBJ2-7, with no clear D. The better agreement between TRBJ2-5 and the DNA end casts doubt on the J call. The germline CDR1 and CDR2 sequences are SGDLS and YYNGEE. The CDR3 spans 14 residues. Written as DNA, the CDR3 is TGTGCCAGCAGCCCGGGCGAGTTCGAGGAGACCCAGTACTTC. Translating gives CASSPGEFEETQYF.

The chain recombines TRBV6-5 with TRBJ2-2; unclear D gene. In germline, CDR1 is MNHEY, CDR2 SVGAGI. The CDR3 has 12 amino acids. V lost 6 bases, J lost 3 bases, and 5 bases lay in between. CDR3 residues: CASRGYTGELFF. The CDR3 coding sequence is TGTGCCAGCAGGGGGTACACCGGGGAGCTGTTTTTT.

The CDR3 sequence: CASSFRGVDNEQFF. The CDR3 DNA follows: TGTGCCAGCAGCTTTCGTGGGGTTGACAATGAGCAGTTCTTC. The genes are TRBV5-5 and TRBJ2-1, with no clear D. V dropped 2 bases and J dropped 5 bases, with 11 bases sitting between them. The CDR3 is made up of 14 amino acids. Germline V gene data show CDR1 as SGHKS and CDR2 as YYEKEE (reference sequence). Looking up the rest from reference TRBV5-5 and TRBJ2-1 gives the full variable domain: DAGVTQSPTHLIKTRGQQVTLRCSPISGHKSVSWYQQVLGQGPQFIFQYYEKEERGRGNFPDRFSARQFPNYSSELNVNALLLGDSALYLCASSFRGVDNEQFFGPGTRLTVL.